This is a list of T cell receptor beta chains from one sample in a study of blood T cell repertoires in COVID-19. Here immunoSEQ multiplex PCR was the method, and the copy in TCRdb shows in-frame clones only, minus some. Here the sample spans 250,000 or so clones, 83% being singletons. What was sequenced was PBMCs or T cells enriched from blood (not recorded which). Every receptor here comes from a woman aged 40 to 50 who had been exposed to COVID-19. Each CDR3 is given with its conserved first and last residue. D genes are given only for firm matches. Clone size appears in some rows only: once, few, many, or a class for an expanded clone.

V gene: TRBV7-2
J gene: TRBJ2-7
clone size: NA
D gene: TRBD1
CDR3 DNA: TGTGCCAGCAGCTCAGGACAGGGGGCCTACGAGCAGTACTTC
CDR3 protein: CASSSGQGAYEQYF

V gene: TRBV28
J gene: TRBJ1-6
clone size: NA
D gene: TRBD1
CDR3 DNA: TGTGCCACCCGACAGGGGGTCCTTGGACCCCTCCACTTT
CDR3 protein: CATRQGVLGPLHF

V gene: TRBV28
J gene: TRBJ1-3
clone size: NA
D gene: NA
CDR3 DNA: TGTGCCAGCAGTTTAGTCCCTAGCTCTGGAAACACCATATATTTT
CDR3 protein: CASSLVPSSGNTIYF

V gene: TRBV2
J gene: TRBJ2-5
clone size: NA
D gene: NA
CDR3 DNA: TGTGCCAGCAGTGGCACGGGACTCCAGACCCAGTACTTC
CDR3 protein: CASSGTGLQTQYF

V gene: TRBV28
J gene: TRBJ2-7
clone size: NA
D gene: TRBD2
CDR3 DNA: TGTGCCAGCAGTCCCTGGGCCCCTAAGCGGGGACCCTACGAGCAGTACTTC
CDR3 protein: CASSPWAPKRGPYEQYF

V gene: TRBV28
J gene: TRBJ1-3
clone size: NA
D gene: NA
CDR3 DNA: TGTGCCAGCATCCATGGGGGCGGAAACACCATATATTTT
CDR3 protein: CASIHGGGNTIYF

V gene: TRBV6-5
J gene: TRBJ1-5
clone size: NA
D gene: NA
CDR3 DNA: TGTGCCAGCAGCACAGGGTCTCAGCCCCAGCATTTT
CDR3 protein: CASSTGSQPQHF

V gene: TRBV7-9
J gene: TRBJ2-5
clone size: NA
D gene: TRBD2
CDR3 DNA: TGTGCCAGCAGCCCGGGACTAGCGGGGGAAGCCCAGTACTTC
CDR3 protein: CASSPGLAGEAQYF

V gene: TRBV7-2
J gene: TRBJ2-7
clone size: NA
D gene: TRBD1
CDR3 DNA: TGTGCCAGCAGCTTAGCGTCCGGGACAGGTTACGAGCAGTACTTC
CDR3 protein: CASSLASGTGYEQYF

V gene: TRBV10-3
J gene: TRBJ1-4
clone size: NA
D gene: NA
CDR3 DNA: TGTGCCATCAGCGAAGACAGGACTGCAACTAATGAAAAACTGTTTTTT
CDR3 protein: CAISEDRTATNEKLFF

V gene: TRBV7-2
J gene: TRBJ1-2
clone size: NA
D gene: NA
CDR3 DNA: TGTGCCAGCAGCTTAGTGCCGGTCCGTCCAGGCCTCCCTAACTATGGCTACACCTTC
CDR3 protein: CASSLVPVRPGLPNYGYTF

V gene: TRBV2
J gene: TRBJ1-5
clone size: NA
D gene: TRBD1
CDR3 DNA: TGTGCCAGCGGCTCGGACAGGGTCAATCAGCCCCAGCATTTT
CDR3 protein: CASGSDRVNQPQHF

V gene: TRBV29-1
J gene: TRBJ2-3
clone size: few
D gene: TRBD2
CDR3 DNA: TGCAGCATCCGGACTAGCGTCGGCACAGATACGCAGTATTTT
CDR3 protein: CSIRTSVGTDTQYF

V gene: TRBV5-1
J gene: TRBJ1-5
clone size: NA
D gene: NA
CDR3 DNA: TGCGCCAGCAGCTTGGACGGTCTGCAGCCCCAGCATTTT
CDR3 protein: CASSLDGLQPQHF

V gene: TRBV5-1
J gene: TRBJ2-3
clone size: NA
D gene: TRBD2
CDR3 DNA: TGCGCCAGCAGCCCCAACTTGGGGGGGGGCACAGATACGCAGTATTTT
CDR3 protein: CASSPNLGGGTDTQYF

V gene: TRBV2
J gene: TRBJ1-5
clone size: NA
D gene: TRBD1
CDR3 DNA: TGTGCCAGCAGTGAATCTGGGACAGGGTATCAGCCCCAGCATTTT
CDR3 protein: CASSESGTGYQPQHF

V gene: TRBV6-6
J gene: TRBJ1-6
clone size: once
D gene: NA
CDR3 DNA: TGTGCCAGCAGTTACGGGAGGGGATCCTATAATTCACCCCTCCACTTT
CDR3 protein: CASSYGRGSYNSPLHF